Reported below is one T cell receptor (beta chain). The sample holds a few counts of this clonotype. The antigen it recognizes is unknown. No quality values exist for individual bases; no much larger clone is one base distant. CDR3 length: 13 amino acids, cysteine to phenylalanine. Only CDR3 DNA remains: 39 bases, in frame from the first base. V is cut by 0 bases and J by 7 bases, and the space between the germline ends is 13 bases. The CDR1 and CDR2 encoded by the germline V gene (reference sequence) are DFQATT and SNEGSKA. This entry belongs to a study of post-analysis software for immune sequencing data (dated by TCRdb to the mid-2010s). Turning to the overall study: Relapsing-remitting, secondary progressive and progressive-relapsing multiple sclerosis were recorded as disease courses, and subtype annotation was lacking for some patients. The patient repertoires were compared against 11 previously published healthy control repertoires obtained from donors aged about 6 to 25 years. A subset of samples was prepared in parallel using single-end sample barcoding, then pooled and co-amplified after Illumina adapter ligation.

What the study reported, not specific to this receptor: Compared with controls, multiple sclerosis patients had significantly lower normalized Chao1 diversity, a finding suggesting substantial peripheral T-cell clonal expansion. Strong co-clustering of samples prepared in the same batch was shown by direct clustering with F measure, prompting a batch-effect correction. Patients showed significantly higher frequencies than controls for roughly five TRBV segments, among them TRBV5-6, TRBV5-1 and TRBV20-1. The control group was slightly older than the multiple sclerosis patient group.

To demonstrate the VDJtools post-analysis software, the study profiled TCR beta repertoires from the peripheral blood of about a dozen young patients with multiple sclerosis. The multiple sclerosis patients were children and adolescents ranging in age from 6 to 15 years. The method was PCR. Sequencer: Illumina HiSeq 2500. To reduce PCR and sequencing biases, unique molecular identifiers were built into the TCR beta cDNA libraries. Approximately 500,000 cDNA molecules were obtained per 1 to 10 million input T cells, so each molecule approximated one T cell. The patient libraries were prepared and sequenced using the same protocol as the earlier healthy control dataset. Samples belonging to the same batch were prepared together, multiplexed and sequenced on a shared HiSeq lane. The authors' pipeline ran thus. MIGEC was used to process the raw barcoded reads, and molecular identifier groups with only a single read were discarded before consensus assembly and CDR3 extraction. VDJtools was used for post-analysis of the clonotype tables, and diversity was normalized by down-sampling every dataset to the size of the smallest sample. To correct batch-related cross-sample contamination, repertoire overlap clustering matched CDR3 amino acid sequences but not nucleotide sequences. The public reads were quality trimmed at Q25 with fastp and then assembled into clones with MiXCR by TCRdb, keeping productive beta chains. Each CDR3 protein gets just one entry, which takes the most common genes and DNA from the rows behind it. The V and J calls were not made by the authors but by TCRdb's processing. Here the sample has about 800,000 distinct CDR3 sequences; roughly 27% occur a single time. Jointly, the top ten make up approximately 0.55% of the sample.

The receptor comes from a girl aged 10-17 years with multiple sclerosis. Source material: blood. The rearrangement combines TRBV20-1 with TRBJ2-7; the D gene cannot be resolved reliably. The nucleotides read TGCAGTGCTAGAGATCAGGCCTCCAGGGAGCAGTACTTC. Its coded protein is CSARDQASREQYF.